Below, 3 T cell receptor beta chains from the same sample are listed, as sequenced in a study of blood T cell repertoires in COVID-19. TCRdb's copy holds only in-frame clones and misses some; the assay was immunoSEQ multiplex PCR. The sample has some 350,000 clones; 70% to 90% are singletons. The material sequenced was peripheral blood. These receptors were collected from a human donor in a cohort sampled during active COVID-19.

Remarks on this clone: Germline is not matched at one junction end, which may reflect a read error. CDR3 in amino acids: CATSRAGQGPRDF. CDR3 nucleotides: TGTGCCACCAGCAGAGCGGGACAGGGGCCTAGGGACTTC. The chain has TRBV15 and TRBJ1-2; 10 bases line up with TRBD1. In germline, CDR1 is LNHNV, CDR2 YYDKDF (reference sequence). This CDR3 has 13 residues.

A single count supports this clone. The V gene is TRBV6-5, the J gene TRBJ1-5; maybe TRBD1 (5 bases). The CDR3 has 15 amino acids. V lost 5 bases to trimming and J lost 0 bases, with 11 bases between them. The V gene's germline CDR1 is MNHEY and CDR2 SVGAGI. The chain's CDR3 is CASSPLTDSNQPQHF. CDR3 sequence (DNA): TGTGCCAGCAGTCCTCTGACAGATAGCAATCAGCCCCAGCATTTT.

The chain combines TRBV5-1 with TRBJ1-2, with D perhaps TRBD1 (5 bases). CDR1 SGHRS and CDR2 YFSETQ come from the germline V gene. With 4 bases removed from V and 3 bases from J, the gap between germline ends came to 19 bases. This CDR3 contains 16 residues. CDR3 DNA: TGCGCCAGCAGCCCGGACCGGGGGGGTTGGGACTATGGCTACACCTTC. Its protein is CASSPDRGGWDYGYTF.